This entry describes one TCR beta chain. Its antigen remains unknown. V trimming: 4 bases; J trimming: 6 bases; junction bases outside the gene matches: 10. Germline CDR1 is SGDLS and CDR2 is YYNGEE. The CDR3 is 15 amino acids. The data stem from a study of CD8 T cells in ankylosing spondylitis. The study's findings and limits: Relatively scarce in peripheral blood, disease-linked clones were CD8+. The authors reported significant enrichment of disease-linked clones in matched ankylosing spondylitis synovial fluid. Typical of ankylosing spondylitis blood, it appeared, was a TCR beta motif of under 10 highly homologous variants.

In making TCR beta libraries, quantitative 5'-RACE with molecular barcodes was used. TCRdb reprocessed the 5' RACE reads via MiXCR and lists one record per CDR3 protein. The sample lists about 440,000 distinct CDR3 sequences, 17% seen once, with approximately 1% in the top ten. The sequence derives from a male donor with ankylosing spondylitis. Sequenced input: blood, either unsorted or a sorted T cell fraction (not recorded which). The chain recombines TRBV9 with TRBJ2-1; TRBD2 matches 7 bases. The CDR3 DNA reads as TGTGCCAGCAGCAAGGCCGGGACTAATACCAATGAGCAGTTCTTC. This gives the protein CASSKAGTNTNEQFF.